This T cell receptor beta chain emerged from a study of cytomegalovirus exposure and HLA in healthy donors. The CDR3 spans 16 residues. CDR1 and CDR2 from the germline V gene are LNHDA and SQIVND (reference sequence). The V segment lost 4 bases and the J segment 8 bases; nucleotides outside the gene matches: 8. PCR used 60 Vbeta primers and 13 Jbeta primers. The repertoire was sequenced with immunoSEQ multiplex PCR; TCRdb's copy has only in-frame clones and lacks some. This sample has tens of thousands of clones, with 78% found just once. The V call is TRBV19, the J call TRBJ2-1; 13 nucleotides match TRBD2. The TCR was taken from a male donor in good health and CMV-seropositive. Sequenced material: PBMCs. The CDR3 here is CASSTGLAGARHEQFF. Here the CDR3 DNA reads TGTGCCAGTAGTACCGGACTAGCGGGAGCCAGGCATGAGCAGTTCTTC.